The T cell receptor (beta chain) under discussion was sequenced for a study of T cell changes during pregnancy in multiple sclerosis. Clones were read by immunoSEQ multiplex PCR, and TCRdb kept only the in-frame ones, dropping some. The sample lists 65,000 to 80,000 clones, roughly 91% occurring once. The receptor was derived from a female donor with multiple sclerosis, enrolled in a pregnancy study. The material sequenced was peripheral blood, taken in the first trimester of pregnancy.

The CDR3 region has the DNA TGTGCCAGCAATACGGGAGCCGATACCGGGGAGCTGTTTTTT. It codes for CASNTGADTGELFF. The rearrangement links TRBV28 to TRBJ2-2; D perhaps matches TRBD2 (6 bases). Germline values: CDR1 MDHEN, CDR2 SYDVKM. CDR3 length: 14 residues. Trimming removed 7 bases at V and 5 bases at J, with 14 bases between.